This T cell receptor (beta chain) originates from a study of blood T cell repertoires in COVID-19. This table comes from immunoSEQ multiplex PCR, and its TCRdb copy is limited to in-frame clones, with some not included. The table records around 200,000 clones, roughly 84% of them present only once. Sequenced: peripheral blood. This receptor was taken from a woman of 80 years or more with acute or convalescent COVID-19.

In nucleotides, the CDR3 is TGTGCCAGCTCACCTACACAGGGGACACAGCCCCAGCATTTT. It codes for CASSPTQGTQPQHF. The genes are TRBV18 and TRBJ1-5; 7 bases fit TRBD1. Germline V CDR1 and CDR2: KGHSH, LQKENI. CDR3 length: 14 amino acids. V lost 3 bases to trimming and J lost 7 bases; unmatched junction nucleotides: 6.